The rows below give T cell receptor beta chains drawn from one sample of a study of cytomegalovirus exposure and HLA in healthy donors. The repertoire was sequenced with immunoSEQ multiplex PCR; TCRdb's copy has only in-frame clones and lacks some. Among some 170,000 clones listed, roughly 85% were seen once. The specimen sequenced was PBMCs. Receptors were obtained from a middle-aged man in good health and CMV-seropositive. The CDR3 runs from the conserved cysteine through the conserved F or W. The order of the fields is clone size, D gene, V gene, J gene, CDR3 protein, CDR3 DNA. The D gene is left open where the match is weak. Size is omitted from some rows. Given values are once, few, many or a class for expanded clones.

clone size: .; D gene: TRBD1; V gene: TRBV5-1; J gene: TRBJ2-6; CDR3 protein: CASSFRTGERTGANVLTF; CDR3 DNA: TGCGCCAGCAGCTTCCGGACAGGGGAGAGGACTGGGGCCAACGTCCTGACTTTC
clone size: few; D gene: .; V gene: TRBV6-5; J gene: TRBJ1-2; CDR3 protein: CASRQTRGGGYTF; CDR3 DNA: TGTGCCAGCAGGCAAACCCGGGGGGGTGGCTACACCTTC
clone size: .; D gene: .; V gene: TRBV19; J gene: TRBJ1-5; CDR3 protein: CASSTQEDQPQHF; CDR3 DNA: TGTGCCAGTAGTACGCAGGAGGATCAGCCCCAGCATTTT
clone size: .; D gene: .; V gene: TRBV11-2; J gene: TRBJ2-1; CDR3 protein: CASSLGGTGRNEQFF; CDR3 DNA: TGTGCCAGCAGCTTAGGGGGGACTGGGAGGAATGAGCAGTTCTTC
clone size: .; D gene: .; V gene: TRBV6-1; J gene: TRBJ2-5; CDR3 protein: CASSLPGLQETQYF; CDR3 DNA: TGTGCCAGCAGTCTACCGGGACTCCAAGAGACCCAGTACTTC
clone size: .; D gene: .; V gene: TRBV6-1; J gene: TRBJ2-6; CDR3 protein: CASSEADGANVLTF; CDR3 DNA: TGTGCCAGCAGTGAGGCTGATGGGGCCAACGTCCTGACTTTC
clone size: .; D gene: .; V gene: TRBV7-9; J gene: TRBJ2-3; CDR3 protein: CASSLGRAGDTQYF; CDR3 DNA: TGTGCCAGCAGCTTAGGGAGGGCTGGAGATACGCAGTATTTT
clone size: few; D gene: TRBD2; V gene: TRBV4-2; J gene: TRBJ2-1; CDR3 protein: CASSARGGNEQFF; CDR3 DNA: TGTGCCAGCAGCGCGCGGGGAGGGAATGAGCAGTTCTTC
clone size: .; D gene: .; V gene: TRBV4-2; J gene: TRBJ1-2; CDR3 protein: CASSRADSYGYTF; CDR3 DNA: TGTGCCAGCAGCCGAGCAGACAGCTATGGCTACACCTTC
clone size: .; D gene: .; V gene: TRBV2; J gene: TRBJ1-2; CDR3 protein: CASSEDQGSGYTF; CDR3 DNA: TGTGCCAGCAGTGAGGATCAGGGAAGTGGCTACACCTTC
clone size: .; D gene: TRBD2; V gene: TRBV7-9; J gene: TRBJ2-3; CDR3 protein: CASSRLASGSTDTQYF; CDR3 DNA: TGTGCCAGCAGTCGCCTCGCTAGCGGGAGCACAGATACGCAGTATTTT
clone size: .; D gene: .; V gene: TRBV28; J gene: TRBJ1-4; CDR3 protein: CAVAGGSLNNEKLFF; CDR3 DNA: TGTGCCGTGGCCGGGGGAAGCTTGAATAATGAAAAACTGTTTTTT
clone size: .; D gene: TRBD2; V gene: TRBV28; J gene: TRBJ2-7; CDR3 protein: CASSALLAGGSYEQYF; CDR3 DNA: TGCGCCAGCAGTGCCCTACTAGCGGGAGGTAGCTACGAGCAGTACTTC
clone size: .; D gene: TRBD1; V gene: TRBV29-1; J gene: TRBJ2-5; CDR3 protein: CSVGQGLRETQYF; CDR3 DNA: TGCAGCGTTGGACAGGGGTTACGGGAGACCCAGTACTTC
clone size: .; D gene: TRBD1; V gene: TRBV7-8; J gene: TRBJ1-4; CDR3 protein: CASSPKTGLGEKLFF; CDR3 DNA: TGTGCCAGCAGCCCCAAGACAGGGTTGGGCGAAAAACTGTTTTTT
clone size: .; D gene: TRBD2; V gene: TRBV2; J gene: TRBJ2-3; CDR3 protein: CASSANLAGFVSDTQYF; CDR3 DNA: TGTGCCAGCAGTGCTAACCTAGCGGGGTTTGTTTCGGATACGCAGTATTTT
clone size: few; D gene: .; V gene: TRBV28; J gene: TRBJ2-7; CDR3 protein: CASTRGGEYYEQYF; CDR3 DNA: TGTGCCAGCACCAGAGGGGGGGAGTACTACGAGCAGTACTTC
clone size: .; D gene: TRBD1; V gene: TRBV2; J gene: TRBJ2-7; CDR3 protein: CASIPGQGRYEQYF; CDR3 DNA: TGTGCCAGCATCCCGGGACAGGGGCGATACGAGCAGTACTTC
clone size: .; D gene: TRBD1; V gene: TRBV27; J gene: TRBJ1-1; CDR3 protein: CASGSGTGGAGATEAFF; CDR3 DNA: TGTGCCAGCGGCTCAGGGACAGGGGGCGCAGGGGCAACTGAAGCTTTCTTT
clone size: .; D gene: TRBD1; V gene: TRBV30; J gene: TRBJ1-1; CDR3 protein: CAWSDQVYRGRGKAFF; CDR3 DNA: TGTGCCTGGAGTGACCAGGTCTACAGGGGGCGGGGGAAAGCTTTCTTT
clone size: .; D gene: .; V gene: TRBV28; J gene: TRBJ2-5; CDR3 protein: CASSLSAGATQYF; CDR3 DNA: TGTGCCAGCAGTTTATCAGCAGGGGCGACCCAGTACTTC
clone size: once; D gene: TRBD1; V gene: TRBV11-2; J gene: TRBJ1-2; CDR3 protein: CASSSSGTGKTRNTF; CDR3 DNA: TGTGCCAGCAGCTCGTCCGGGACAGGGAAGACCCGCAACACCTTC
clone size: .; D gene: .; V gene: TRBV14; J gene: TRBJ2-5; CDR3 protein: CASSQVGETQYF; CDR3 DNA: TGTGCCAGCAGCCAAGTCGGAGAGACCCAGTACTTC
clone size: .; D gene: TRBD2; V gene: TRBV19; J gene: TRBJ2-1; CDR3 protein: CASSPPPGLAGGGEQFF; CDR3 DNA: TGTGCCAGTAGTCCTCCACCCGGACTAGCGGGAGGGGGTGAGCAGTTCTTC
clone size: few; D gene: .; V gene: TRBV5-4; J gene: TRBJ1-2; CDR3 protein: CASSMPLGAGYGYTF; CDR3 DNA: TGTGCCAGCAGCATGCCGTTAGGGGCTGGCTATGGCTACACCTTC
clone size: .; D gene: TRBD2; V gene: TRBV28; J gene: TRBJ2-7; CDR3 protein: CASRSRVGGSSSYEQYF; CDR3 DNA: TGTGCCAGCAGGAGTCGGGTCGGCGGGAGTTCCTCCTACGAGCAGTACTTC
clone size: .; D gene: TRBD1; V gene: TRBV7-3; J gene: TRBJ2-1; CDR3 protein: CASSLQGAREQFF; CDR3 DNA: TGTGCCAGCAGCCTTCAGGGGGCAAGGGAGCAGTTCTTC
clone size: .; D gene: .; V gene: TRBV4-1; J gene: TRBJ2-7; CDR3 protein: CASSRLFTGNEQYF; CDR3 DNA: TGCGCCAGCAGCCGCCTCTTCACAGGGAATGAGCAGTACTTC
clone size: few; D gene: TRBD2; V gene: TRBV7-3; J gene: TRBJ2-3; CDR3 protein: CASSLGGGRAVDTQYF; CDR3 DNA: TGTGCCAGCAGCTTGGGAGGCGGGAGGGCCGTGGATACGCAGTATTTT
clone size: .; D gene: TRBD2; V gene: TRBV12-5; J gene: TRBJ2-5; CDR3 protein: CASGLGLAGGKETQYF; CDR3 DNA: TGTGCTAGTGGTTTGGGACTAGCGGGAGGTAAAGAGACCCAGTACTTC
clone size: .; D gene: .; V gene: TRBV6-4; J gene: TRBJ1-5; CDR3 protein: CASSDSGGVGASKGGNQPQHF; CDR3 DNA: TGTGCCAGCAGTGACTCTGGGGGGGTAGGAGCCTCGAAAGGGGGCAATCAGCCCCAGCATTTT
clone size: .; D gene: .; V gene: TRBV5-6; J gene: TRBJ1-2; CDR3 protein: CASSLFSTGYYGYTF; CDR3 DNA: TGTGCCAGCAGCTTGTTTAGTACGGGGTACTATGGCTACACCTTC
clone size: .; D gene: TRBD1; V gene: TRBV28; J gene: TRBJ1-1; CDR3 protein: CASIMTGGNTEAFF; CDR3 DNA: TGTGCCAGTATCATGACAGGGGGCAACACTGAAGCTTTCTTT
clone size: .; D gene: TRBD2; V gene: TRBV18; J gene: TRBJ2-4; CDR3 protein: CASSPSGEGIQYF; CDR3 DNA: TGTGCCAGCTCACCTTCCGGGGAGGGGATTCAGTACTTC
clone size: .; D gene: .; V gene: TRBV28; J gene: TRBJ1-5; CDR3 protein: CASSLNRGYSQHF; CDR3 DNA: TGTGCCAGCAGTTTAAATAGGGGATATTCACAGCATTTT
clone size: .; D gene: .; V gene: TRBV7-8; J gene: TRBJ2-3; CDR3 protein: CASSPSSGRVTDTQYF; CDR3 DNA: TGTGCCAGCAGCCCAAGCAGCGGGCGGGTAACAGATACGCAGTATTTT
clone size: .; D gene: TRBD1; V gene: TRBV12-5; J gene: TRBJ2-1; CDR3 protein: CASGLTSGTGIYGKQFF; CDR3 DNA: TGTGCTAGTGGTTTGACCTCCGGGACAGGGATCTATGGAAAGCAGTTCTTC
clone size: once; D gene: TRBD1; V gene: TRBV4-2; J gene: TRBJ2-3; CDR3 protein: CASSLRDRSTDTQYF; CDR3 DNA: TGTGCCAGCAGCCTCCGGGACAGGAGTACAGATACGCAGTATTTT
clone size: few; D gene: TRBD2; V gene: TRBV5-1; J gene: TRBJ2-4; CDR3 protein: CASSLALREGPGNSQYF; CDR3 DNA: TGCGCCAGCAGCTTGGCCCTGCGGGAGGGCCCTGGAAACAGTCAGTACTTC
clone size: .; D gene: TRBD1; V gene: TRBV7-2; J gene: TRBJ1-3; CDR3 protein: CASSRQGAWNTIYF; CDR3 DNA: TGTGCCAGCAGCCGACAGGGGGCTTGGAACACCATATATTTT
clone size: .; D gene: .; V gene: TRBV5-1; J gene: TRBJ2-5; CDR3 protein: CASSLGRRQETQYF; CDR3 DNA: TGCGCCAGCAGCCTCGGAAGGCGGCAAGAGACCCAGTACTTC
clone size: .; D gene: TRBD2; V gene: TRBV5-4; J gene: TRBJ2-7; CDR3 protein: CASSFRSGSSYEQYF; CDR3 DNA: TGTGCCAGCAGCTTCCGGAGCGGGAGCTCCTACGAGCAGTACTTC
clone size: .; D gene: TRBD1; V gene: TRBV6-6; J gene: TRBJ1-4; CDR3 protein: CASSPPGQGLKLFF; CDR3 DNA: TGTGCCAGCAGCCCCCCGGGACAGGGTTTAAAACTGTTTTTT
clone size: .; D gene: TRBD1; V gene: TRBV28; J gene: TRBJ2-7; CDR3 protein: CASAGTATYEQYF; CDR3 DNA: TGTGCCAGTGCAGGGACAGCAACCTACGAGCAGTACTTC
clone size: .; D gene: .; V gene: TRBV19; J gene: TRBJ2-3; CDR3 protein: CASSSAGFPRTDTQYF; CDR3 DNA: TGTGCCAGTAGTAGCGCAGGGTTTCCCCGCACAGATACGCAGTATTTT
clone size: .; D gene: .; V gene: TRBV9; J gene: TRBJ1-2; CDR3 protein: CASSPRAGGYGYTF; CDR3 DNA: TGTGCCAGCAGCCCCCGGGCGGGGGGCTATGGCTACACCTTC
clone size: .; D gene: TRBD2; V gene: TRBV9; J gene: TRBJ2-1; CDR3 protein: CASSPRGAGGLEFF; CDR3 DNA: TGTGCCAGCAGCCCCAGGGGAGCGGGAGGCTTGGAGTTCTTC
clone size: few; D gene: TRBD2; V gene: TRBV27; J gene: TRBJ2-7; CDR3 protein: CASSPAGLLYEQYF; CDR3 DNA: TGTGCCAGCAGCCCCGCGGGACTACTATACGAGCAGTACTTC
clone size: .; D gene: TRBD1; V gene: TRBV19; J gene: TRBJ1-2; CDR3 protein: CASRKGQGNYGYTF; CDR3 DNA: TGTGCCAGTAGGAAGGGACAGGGGAATTATGGCTACACCTTC
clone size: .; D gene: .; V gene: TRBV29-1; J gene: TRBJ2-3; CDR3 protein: CSGRGASTDTQYF; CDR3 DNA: TGCAGCGGCCGCGGGGCGAGCACAGATACGCAGTATTTT
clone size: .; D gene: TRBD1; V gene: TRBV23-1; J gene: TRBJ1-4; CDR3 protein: CASSQSCEGAGREKLFF; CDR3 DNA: TGCGCCAGCAGTCAATCGTGCGAGGGGGCTGGTAGGGAAAAACTGTTTTTT
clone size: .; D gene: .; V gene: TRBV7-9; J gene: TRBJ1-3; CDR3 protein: CASSLVIEQGNTIYF; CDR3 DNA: TGTGCCAGCAGCTTAGTAATTGAACAGGGAAACACCATATATTTT
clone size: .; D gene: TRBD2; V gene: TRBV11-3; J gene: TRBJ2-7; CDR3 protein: CASSSAGDFYEQYF; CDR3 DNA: TGTGCCAGCAGCTCAGCGGGGGACTTCTACGAGCAGTACTTC